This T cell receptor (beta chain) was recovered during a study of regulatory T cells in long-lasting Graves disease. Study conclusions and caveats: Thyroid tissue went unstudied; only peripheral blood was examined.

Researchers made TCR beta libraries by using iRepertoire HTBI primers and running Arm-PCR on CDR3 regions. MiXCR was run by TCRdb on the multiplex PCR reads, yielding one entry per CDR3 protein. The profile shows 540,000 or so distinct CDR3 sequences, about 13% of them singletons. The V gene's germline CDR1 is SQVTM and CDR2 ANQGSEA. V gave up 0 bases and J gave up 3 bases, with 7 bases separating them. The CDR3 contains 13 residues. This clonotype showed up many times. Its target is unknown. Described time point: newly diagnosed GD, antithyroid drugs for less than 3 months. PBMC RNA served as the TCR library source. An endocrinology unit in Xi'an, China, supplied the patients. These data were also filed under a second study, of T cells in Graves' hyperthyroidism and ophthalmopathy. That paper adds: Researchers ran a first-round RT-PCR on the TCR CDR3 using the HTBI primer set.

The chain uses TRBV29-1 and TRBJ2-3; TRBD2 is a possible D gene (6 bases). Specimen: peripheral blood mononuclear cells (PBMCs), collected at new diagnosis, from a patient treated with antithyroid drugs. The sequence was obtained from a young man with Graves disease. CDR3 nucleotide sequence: TGCAGCGTTGAAGATCGGGGGACAGATACGCAGTATTTT. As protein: CSVEDRGTDTQYF.